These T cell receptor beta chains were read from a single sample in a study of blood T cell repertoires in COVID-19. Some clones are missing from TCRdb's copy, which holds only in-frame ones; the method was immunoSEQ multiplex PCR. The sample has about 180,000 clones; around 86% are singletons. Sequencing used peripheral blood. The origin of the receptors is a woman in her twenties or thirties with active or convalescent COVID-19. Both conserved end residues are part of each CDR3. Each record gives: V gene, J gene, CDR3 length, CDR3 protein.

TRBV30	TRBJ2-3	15	CAWSPGTTVGDTQYF
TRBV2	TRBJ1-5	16	CASSEAGRDGGQPQHF
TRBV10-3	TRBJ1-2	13	CAITGRLDTGYTF
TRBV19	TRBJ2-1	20	CASSPPTGGLTSVLDNEQFF
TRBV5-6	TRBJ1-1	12	CASGQLNTEAFF
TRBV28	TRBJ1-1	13	CASSLNRDKEAFF
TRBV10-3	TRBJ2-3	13	CAISTSGTDTQYF
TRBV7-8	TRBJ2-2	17	CASSSTGLAANTGELFF
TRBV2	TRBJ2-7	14	CASMPVREAYEQYF
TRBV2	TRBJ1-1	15	CASTLAGTRNTEAFF
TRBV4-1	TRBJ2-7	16	CASSQTPGQGRYEQYF
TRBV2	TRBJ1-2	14	CASSDTEEAYGYTF